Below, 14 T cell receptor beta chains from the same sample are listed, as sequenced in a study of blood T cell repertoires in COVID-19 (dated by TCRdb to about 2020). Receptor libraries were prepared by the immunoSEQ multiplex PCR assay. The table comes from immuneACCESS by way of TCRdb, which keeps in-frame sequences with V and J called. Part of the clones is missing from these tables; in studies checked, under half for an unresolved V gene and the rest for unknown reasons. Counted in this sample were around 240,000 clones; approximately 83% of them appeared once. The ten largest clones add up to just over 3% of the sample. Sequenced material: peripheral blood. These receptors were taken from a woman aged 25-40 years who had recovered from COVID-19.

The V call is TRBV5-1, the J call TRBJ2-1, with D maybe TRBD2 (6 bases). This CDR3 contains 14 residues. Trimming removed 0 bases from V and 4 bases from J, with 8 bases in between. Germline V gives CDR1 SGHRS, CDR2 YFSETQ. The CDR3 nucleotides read TGCGCCAGCAGCTTGGAAGCGGGTTACAATGAGCAGTTCTTC. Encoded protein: CASSLEAGYNEQFF.

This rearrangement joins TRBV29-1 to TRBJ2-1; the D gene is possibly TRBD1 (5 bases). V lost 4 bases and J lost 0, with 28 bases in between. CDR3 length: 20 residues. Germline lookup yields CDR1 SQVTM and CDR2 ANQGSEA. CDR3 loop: CSVVGRKGVAFSSSYNEQFF. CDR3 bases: TGCAGCGTTGTTGGTCGGAAAGGGGTCGCTTTTTCGAGCTCCTACAATGAGCAGTTCTTC.

The CDR3 protein is CATPQGAPSTDTQYF. The CDR3 region has the DNA TGTGCCACCCCACAGGGGGCTCCTAGCACAGATACGCAGTATTTT. V and J are TRBV27 and TRBJ2-3; the match to TRBD1 covers 9 bases. The CDR3 covers 15 residues. Germline lookup yields CDR1 MNHEY and CDR2 SMNVEV (reference sequence). The V and J ends lost 10 bases and 0 bases, in that order; junction bases with no gene match: 8.

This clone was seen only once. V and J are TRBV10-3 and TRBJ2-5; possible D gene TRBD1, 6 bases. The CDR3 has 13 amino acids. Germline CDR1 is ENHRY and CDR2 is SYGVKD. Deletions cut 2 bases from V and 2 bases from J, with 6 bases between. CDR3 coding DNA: TGTGCCATCAGTGAGGGGACACAAGAGACCCAGTACTTC. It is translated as CAISEGTQETQYF.

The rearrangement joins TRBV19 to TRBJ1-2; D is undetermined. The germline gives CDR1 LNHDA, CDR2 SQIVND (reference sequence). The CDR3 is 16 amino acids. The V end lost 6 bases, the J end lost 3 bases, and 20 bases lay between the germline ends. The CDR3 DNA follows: TGTGCCAGTAGCACTACTGGAGTGGCCGCCTACTATGGCTACACCTTC. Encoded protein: CASSTTGVAAYYGYTF.

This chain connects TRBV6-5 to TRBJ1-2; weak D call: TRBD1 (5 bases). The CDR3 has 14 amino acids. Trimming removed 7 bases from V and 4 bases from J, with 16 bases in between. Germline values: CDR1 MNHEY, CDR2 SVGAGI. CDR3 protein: CASIGGGTSYGYTF. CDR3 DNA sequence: TGTGCCAGCATAGGAGGAGGGACGTCCTATGGCTACACCTTC.

This CDR3 reads CASSLASGGAYEQYF. In DNA form, the CDR3 reads TGTGCCAGCAGCTTAGCTAGCGGGGGGGCCTACGAGCAGTACTTC. This chain links TRBV7-9 with TRBJ2-7, with TRBD2 matching 11 bases. This CDR3 has 15 amino acids. Germline trimming cut 0 bases from V and 2 bases from J; bases unmatched to any gene: 0. Germline loops: CDR1 SEHNR, CDR2 FQNEAQ (reference sequence).

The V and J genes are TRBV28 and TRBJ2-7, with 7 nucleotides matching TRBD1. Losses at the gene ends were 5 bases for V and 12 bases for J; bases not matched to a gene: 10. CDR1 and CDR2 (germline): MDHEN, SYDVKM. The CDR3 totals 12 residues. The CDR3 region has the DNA TGTGCCAGCAGTCCCACAGGGGTTCGAGCGTACTTC. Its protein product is CASSPTGVRAYF. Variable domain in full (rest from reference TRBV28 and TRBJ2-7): DVKVTQSSRYLVKRTGEKVFLECVQDMDHENMFWYRQDPGLGLRLIYFSYDVKMKEKGDIPEGYSVSREKKERFSLILESASTNQTSMYLCASSPTGVRAYFGPGTRLTVT.

The DNA of the CDR3 is TGCAGCGTTCCGGGACAGGGGGTTTCCGGGGAGCTGTTTTTT. Translated, it gives CSVPGQGVSGELFF. This chain connects TRBV29-1 to TRBJ2-2, with TRBD1 matching over 11 bases. V trimming: 5 bases; J trimming: 6 bases; junction bases outside the gene matches: 5. Germline V CDR1 and CDR2: SQVTM, ANQGSEA. The CDR3 is 14 residues long.

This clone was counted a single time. The CDR3 region is CASRGERGGRETQYF. CDR3 in DNA: TGTGCCAGCAGGGGTGAGCGGGGGGGCCGTGAGACCCAGTACTTC. V is TRBV2 and J is TRBJ2-5, with 10 positions matching TRBD2. CDR1 SNHLY and CDR2 FYNNEI come from the germline V gene. Trimming removed 6 bases from V and 5 bases from J; junction bases left unmatched: 9. The CDR3 totals 15 residues.

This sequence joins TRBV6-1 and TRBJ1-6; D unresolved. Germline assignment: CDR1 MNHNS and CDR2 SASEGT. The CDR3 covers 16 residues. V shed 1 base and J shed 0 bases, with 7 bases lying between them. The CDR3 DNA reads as TGTGCCAGCAGTGAAGTCGGGAGCTCCTATAATTCACCCCTCCACTTT. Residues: CASSEVGSSYNSPLHF.

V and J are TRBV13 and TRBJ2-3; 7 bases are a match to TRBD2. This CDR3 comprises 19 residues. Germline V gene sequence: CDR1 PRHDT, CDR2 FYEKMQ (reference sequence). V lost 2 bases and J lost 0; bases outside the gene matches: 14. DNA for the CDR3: TGTGCCAGCAGCTTAATTACCGCAACTAGCGACCATAGCACAGATACGCAGTATTTT. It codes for CASSLITATSDHSTDTQYF.

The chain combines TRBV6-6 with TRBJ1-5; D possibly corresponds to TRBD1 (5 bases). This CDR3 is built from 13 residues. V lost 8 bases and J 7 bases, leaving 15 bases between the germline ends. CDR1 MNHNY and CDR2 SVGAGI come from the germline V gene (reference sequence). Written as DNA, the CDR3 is TGTGCCAGCGGGGGGGACCTCGGGCAGCCCCAGCATTTT. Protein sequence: CASGGDLGQPQHF.

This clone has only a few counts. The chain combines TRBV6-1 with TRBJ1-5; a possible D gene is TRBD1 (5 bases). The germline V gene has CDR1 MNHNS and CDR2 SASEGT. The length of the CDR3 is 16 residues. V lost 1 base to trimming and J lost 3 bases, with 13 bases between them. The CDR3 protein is CASSEDWGRLNQPQHF. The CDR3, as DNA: TGTGCCAGCAGTGAAGATTGGGGCCGTCTCAATCAGCCCCAGCATTTT.